This T cell receptor (beta chain) comes out of a study of blood T cell repertoires in COVID-19. Study details: The samples span acute and convalescent COVID-19 from the United States, Italy and Spain. PBMCs, B-cell-depleted T cells, or T cells provided the cDNA or gDNA that made up the material.

By share, this clone ranks as medium-sized. Clones were sequenced by immunoSEQ multiplex PCR, and TCRdb holds only the in-frame ones, with some missing. The data hold nearly 100,000 clones, with roughly 90% observed a single time. Germline CDR1 reads SGHRS; CDR2 reads YFSETQ. V was clipped by 3 bases and J by 5 bases; unmatched bases: 1. CDR3 length equals 14 residues. The receptor was derived from a man older than 75 with acute or convalescent COVID-19. This chain connects TRBV5-1 to TRBJ1-6; 8 nucleotides match TRBD1. Source material: peripheral blood. Written as DNA, the CDR3 is TGCGCCAGCAGCTGGGGACAGGATAATTCACCCCTCCACTTT. Protein: CASSWGQDNSPLHF.